Below are 32 T cell receptor beta chains sequenced from a single sample in a study of response to subunit inactivated influenza vaccine. MiXCR, applied by TCRdb to the RT-PCR reads, yields one record per CDR3 protein. The sample yields hundreds of thousands of distinct CDR3 sequences, 6.5% to 8% seen once. Sequences were derived from PBMCs from blood, sampled less than 30 months after vaccination. The receptor source for this set is a man aged 45 to 70 who received an inactivated influenza vaccine.

Ten or more counts support this clonotype. The chain couples TRBV10-3 to TRBJ2-1; 10 bases line up with TRBD1. Germline CDR1 and CDR2: ENHRY and SYGVKD. This CDR3 contains 17 residues. V was clipped by 3 bases and J by 9 bases; unmatched bases: 14. As DNA, the CDR3 is TGTGCCATCAGTGACCTTGTTGTGGGACAGGGGCATGGTGAGCAGTTCTTC. As protein: CAISDLVVGQGHGEQFF.

At least ten counts were recorded for this clonotype. The rearrangement uses TRBV6-1 and TRBJ2-7; D is undetermined. Germline loops: CDR1 MNHNS, CDR2 SASEGT. The ends were cut back, 2 bases at V and 5 bases at J, with 19 bases in the middle. CDR3 length equals 16 residues. In nucleotides, the CDR3 is TGTGCCAGCAGTGAACAGATCCGCCCGCCCGTAGACGAGCAGTACTTC. Its protein is CASSEQIRPPVDEQYF.

The V gene is TRBV6-1, the J gene TRBJ2-6; D is uncertain. This CDR3 has 15 residues. The germline V and J ends were trimmed by 3 bases and 0 bases, with 6 bases remaining between them. CDR1 and CDR2 (germline): MNHNS, SASEGT. The DNA of the CDR3 is TGTGCCAGCAGTGATCGGCTCTCTGGGGCCAACGTCCTGACTTTC. It translates to CASSDRLSGANVLTF.

This clonotype was detected a few times. V usage is TRBV16 and J usage is TRBJ2-2, with D tentatively TRBD1 (6 bases). Trimming pared 2 bases from V and 6 bases from J, leaving 13 bases between. The CDR3 totals 15 residues. Germline values: CDR1 KGHSY, CDR2 FQNENV. CDR3: CASSQTRGNAGELFF. Here the CDR3 DNA reads TGTGCCAGCAGCCAAACCAGGGGTAACGCCGGGGAGCTGTTTTTT.

The CDR3 DNA follows: TGTGCCAGCAGCTTTGGCCAGCCGGGGCCCCAGCATTTT. Amino acids: CASSFGQPGPQHF. The V and J genes are TRBV7-8 and TRBJ1-5; D unresolved. Trimming pared 3 bases from V and 9 bases from J, leaving 12 bases between. The CDR3 covers 13 residues. The V gene's germline CDR1 is SGHVS and CDR2 FQNEAQ.

This clonotype was observed many times. The chain links TRBV7-2 to TRBJ2-2, with 9 nucleotides matching TRBD2. The J segment lost 6 bases and the V segment lost 6 bases, leaving 5 bases of the junction unmatched. This CDR3 comprises 14 residues. Germline loops: CDR1 SGHTA, CDR2 FQGNSA. CDR3 protein: CASSKGLAAGELFF. CDR3 bases: TGTGCCAGCAGTAAGGGACTAGCTGCCGGGGAGCTGTTTTTT.

This clonotype was observed at least ten times. The genes are TRBV20-1 and TRBJ2-7; weak D call: TRBD1 (5 bases). Germline assignment: CDR1 DFQATT and CDR2 SNEGSKA (reference sequence). The length of the CDR3 is 10 residues. Trimming cost V 5 bases and J 5 bases, with 7 bases left between them. The CDR3 DNA sequence: TGCAGTGCTGGACACCACGAGCAGTACTTC. Protein sequence: CSAGHHEQYF.

This clonotype was seen only a few times. V and J are TRBV6-5 and TRBJ1-1; 10 nucleotides agree with TRBD1. The J segment lost 1 base and the V segment lost 4 bases, leaving 6 bases of the junction unmatched. The germline CDR1 and CDR2 sequences are MNHEY and SVGAGI. The length of the CDR3 is 16 residues. The CDR3 sequence: CASSSDRGRGNTEAFF. For the CDR3, the DNA is TGTGCCAGCAGTTCTGACAGGGGGCGCGGGAACACTGAAGCTTTCTTT.

The CDR3 spells CASSPQGNPIYGYTF. The CDR3 DNA sequence: TGTGCCAGCAGCCCACAGGGAAACCCGATTTATGGCTACACCTTC. The rearrangement uses TRBV7-9 and TRBJ1-2, with D possibly TRBD1 on 6 matching bases. The CDR3 is 15 residues long. The ends were cut back, 5 bases at V and 5 bases at J, with 18 bases in the middle. Looked up from germline, CDR1 is SEHNR and CDR2 is FQNEAQ (reference sequence).

This clonotype was observed a handful of times. The chain recombines TRBV28 with TRBJ2-5; D remains ambiguous. The CDR3 length is 14 residues. V was trimmed by 3 bases and J by 2 bases, leaving 10 bases between them. CDR1 is MDHEN, CDR2 SYDVKM, per germline. In DNA, the CDR3 is TGTGCCAGCAGTTTTGAAGAGCCGCAAGAGACCCAGTACTTC. Protein product: CASSFEEPQETQYF. The variable domain in full, completed from reference TRBV28 and TRBJ2-5, reads DVKVTQSSRYLVKRTGEKVFLECVQDMDHENMFWYRQDPGLGLRLIYFSYDVKMKEKGDIPEGYSVSREKKERFSLILESASTNQTSMYLCASSFEEPQETQYFGPGTRLLVL.

At least ten counts were recorded for this clonotype. The CDR3: CASSLGQGLYSPLHF. The CDR3 region has the DNA TGTGCCAGCAGCTTAGGTCAGGGACTATATTCACCCCTCCACTTT. The chain uses TRBV11-2 and TRBJ1-6, with a weak D call TRBD1 (5 bases). There are 15 residues in the CDR3. The germline gives CDR1 SGHAT, CDR2 FQNNGV. V lost 1 base and J 8 bases, leaving 12 bases between the germline ends. The whole variable domain, remainder taken from reference TRBV11-2 and TRBJ1-6, is EAGVAQSPRYKIIEKRQSVAFWCNPISGHATLYWYQQILGQGPKLLIQFQNNGVVDDSQLPKDRFSAERLKGVDSTLKIQPAKLEDSAVYLCASSLGQGLYSPLHFGNGTRLTVT.

This clonotype was picked up many times. The chain is built from TRBV7-2 and TRBJ2-1; the match to TRBD2 covers 13 bases. This CDR3 spans 15 amino acids. Losses at the gene ends were 4 bases for V and 9 bases for J; bases not matched to a gene: 6. Germline CDR1 SGHTA, CDR2 FQGNSA. CDR3 loop: CASSSQGLAGTEQFF. The CDR3 DNA follows: TGTGCCAGCAGCTCCCAGGGACTAGCGGGAACTGAGCAGTTCTTC.

Many counts were recorded for this clonotype. Here the CDR3 DNA reads TGTGCCAGCAGCTTGACGAGACTAGCGGTAGATACGCAGTATTTT. It is translated as CASSLTRLAVDTQYF. The chain employs TRBV5-4 and TRBJ2-3, with TRBD2 matching 9 bases. The germline V gene has CDR1 SGHNT and CDR2 YYREEE (reference sequence). This CDR3 comprises 15 residues. The V gene end was trimmed by 1 base and the J gene end by 5 bases; junction bases not matched to a gene: 5.

The V and J genes are TRBV5-1 and TRBJ2-1; 16 nucleotides agree with TRBD2. After removal of 3 bases from V and 7 bases from J, the junction contained 4 bases not matched to a gene. Germline V gene sequence: CDR1 SGHRS, CDR2 YFSETQ. This CDR3 region has 16 residues. Here the CDR3 reads CASSSEGLAGGNEQFF. CDR3 in DNA: TGCGCCAGCAGCTCGGAGGGACTAGCGGGAGGGAATGAGCAGTTCTTC.

In the case of this clonotype: A read error may be the cause here, since a much bigger clone is one base away. In nucleotides, the CDR3 is TGTGCCAGCAGCTCCAGCGACAGACCCCAAGATACCCAGTACTTC. It translates to CASSSSDRPQDTQYF. V gene TRBV7-9 combines with J gene TRBJ2-5, with D tentatively TRBD1 (5 bases). Germline CDR1 and CDR2: SEHNR and FQNEAQ (reference sequence). This CDR3 has 15 residues.

This clonotype has more than one count but fewer than ten. J is TRBJ2-7 and V is TRBV28; either TRBD1 or TRBD2 may supply D (5 bases each). CDR1 is MDHEN, CDR2 SYDVKM, per germline. This CDR3 contains 14 residues. V was cut by 4 bases and J by 2 bases, with 12 bases left in between. CDR3 region: CASSSGTYAYEQYF. For the CDR3, the DNA is TGTGCCAGCAGTTCCGGGACCTATGCCTACGAGCAGTACTTC. The whole variable domain, filled in from reference TRBV28 and TRBJ2-7, reads DVKVTQSSRYLVKRTGEKVFLECVQDMDHENMFWYRQDPGLGLRLIYFSYDVKMKEKGDIPEGYSVSREKKERFSLILESASTNQTSMYLCASSSGTYAYEQYFGPGTRLTVT.

This clonotype appeared a few times. The V and J genes are TRBV6-5 and TRBJ2-1; tentatively, D is TRBD1 (5 bases). This CDR3 contains 12 residues. V dropped 6 bases and J dropped 4 bases, with 7 bases sitting between them. Germline CDR1 reads MNHEY; CDR2 reads SVGAGI. The CDR3 sequence: CASRRQYNEQFF. As DNA, the CDR3 is TGTGCCAGCAGACGACAGTACAATGAGCAGTTCTTC.

The CDR3 loop reads CASSYDRDASPIYEQYF. Written as DNA, the CDR3 is TGCGCCAGCAGCTATGACAGGGACGCCTCCCCTATCTACGAGCAGTACTTC. V and J are TRBV5-1 and TRBJ2-7; 7 bases are a match to TRBD1. Unmatched junction bases numbered 15, after V lost 3 bases and J lost 3 bases. In germline, CDR1 is SGHRS, CDR2 YFSETQ. The CDR3 is made up of 17 amino acids.

The chain recombines TRBV5-6 with TRBJ1-1; D is uncertain. The CDR3 has 14 amino acids. Trimming removed 1 base at V and 1 base at J, with 8 bases between. Per germline, CDR1 SGHDT and CDR2 YYEEEE. CDR3 sequence (DNA): TGTGCCAGCAGCTTGTTTCTCGAGAACACTGAAGCTTTCTTT. Translating it yields CASSLFLENTEAFF.

This clonotype was seen more than once but under ten times. The gene calls are TRBV12-3 or TRBV12-4 and TRBJ2-2, with D possibly matching TRBD1 (5 bases). V was clipped by 3 bases and J by 9 bases, with 11 bases between them. The CDR3 runs 13 residues. The CDR3 sequence is CASSFVEDRELFF. CDR3 nucleotide sequence: TGTGCCAGCAGTTTTGTTGAGGACAGGGAGCTGTTTTTT.

This clonotype appeared a few times. The chain has TRBV6-1 and TRBJ2-7, with 10 bases that match TRBD2. The junction had 7 bases not matched to a gene; V was cut back by 4 bases and J by 1 base. The CDR3 runs 16 residues. Per germline, CDR1 MNHNS and CDR2 SASEGT. The CDR3 reads CASSVSSGSRSYEQYF. In nucleotides, the CDR3 is TGTGCCAGCAGTGTTTCTAGCGGGAGCCGGTCCTACGAGCAGTACTTC.

J is TRBJ2-7 and V is TRBV30, with TRBD2 as a possible D gene (7 bases). Germline loops: CDR1 GTSNPN, CDR2 SVGIG (reference sequence). The CDR3 is 14 amino acids. Trimming pared 3 bases from V and 4 bases from J, leaving 16 bases between. Written as DNA, the CDR3 is TGTGCCTGGAGAAGGGACACGGGGGGATACGAGCAGTACTTC. This translates into CAWRRDTGGYEQYF.

The chain recombines TRBV4-2 with TRBJ2-2, with TRBD1 matching 8 bases. V lost 4 bases, J lost 4 bases, and 5 bases stayed unmatched. The CDR3 is 15 amino acids. Per germline, CDR1 LGHNA and CDR2 YNFKEQ. CDR3 region: CASSPGQGSTGELFF. As DNA, the CDR3 is TGTGCCAGCAGCCCCGGACAGGGAAGCACCGGGGAGCTGTTTTTT.

J is TRBJ1-5 and V is TRBV19; D is perhaps TRBD1 (6 bases). Germline V gene sequence: CDR1 LNHDA, CDR2 SQIVND (reference sequence). There are 17 residues in the CDR3. Deletions cut 6 bases from V and 2 bases from J, with 20 bases between. CDR3 sequence: CASSGGRGKFGNQPQHF. CDR3 nucleotide sequence: TGTGCCAGTAGCGGGGGCAGGGGTAAGTTTGGCAATCAGCCCCAGCATTTT.

The rearrangement links TRBV18 to TRBJ2-3; 8 bases match TRBD2. CDR1 and CDR2 (germline): KGHSH, LQKENI. Trimming removed 3 bases from V and 4 bases from J; junction bases left unmatched: 9. The CDR3 sequence is 16 residues long. The CDR3 sequence: CASSPQLAGGPDTQYF. Written as DNA, the CDR3 is TGTGCCAGCTCACCCCAGTTGGCGGGAGGACCAGATACGCAGTATTTT.

In its sample, this clonotype was seen a few times. This chain uses TRBV25-1 with TRBJ2-1, with TRBD2 matching 8 bases. CDR3 size: 16 residues. The trim removed 1 base at V and 4 bases at J, leaving 6 bases unmatched. Germline CDR1 is MGHDK and CDR2 is SYGVNS. The CDR3 reads CASSESRLALYNEQFF. Here the CDR3 DNA reads TGTGCCAGCAGTGAATCCCGACTAGCGCTTTACAATGAGCAGTTCTTC.

As for this clonotype: The junction departs from the called germline gene at one end, perhaps through a read error. CDR3 DNA sequence: TGTCCCAGCAGCTTAGCGTGGGATGTCTCCTACGAGCAGTACTTC. Residues: CPSSLAWDVSYEQYF. V is TRBV7-9 and J is TRBJ2-7, with D perhaps TRBD2 (5 bases). Per the germline V gene, CDR1 is SEHNR and CDR2 is FQNEAQ (reference sequence). The CDR3 runs 15 residues.

The rearrangement joins TRBV3-1 to TRBJ1-1, with no clear D. V was shortened by 0 bases and J by 10 bases, with 12 bases between the two germline ends. The V gene's germline CDR1 is LGHDT and CDR2 YNNKEL (reference sequence). The CDR3 runs 13 residues. CDR3 nucleotides: TGTGCCAGCAGCCAAGAAGGACTTTTCCGAGCTTTCTTT. Amino acid sequence: CASSQEGLFRAFF.

This clonotype occurred a few times. The chain carries TRBV2 and TRBJ1-2, with D uncertain. The CDR3 has 14 residues. Germline V gives CDR1 SNHLY, CDR2 FYNNEI. V lost 0 bases, J lost 7 bases, and 12 bases lay in between. The CDR3 is CASSEARRAFGYTF. CDR3 nucleotide sequence: TGTGCCAGCAGTGAAGCGCGTAGGGCCTTTGGCTACACCTTC.

In nucleotides, the CDR3 is TGTGCCACCAGTGATTTGGACAGGGAGAACACTGAAGCTTTCTTT. Its protein is CATSDLDRENTEAFF. This rearrangement joins TRBV24-1 to TRBJ1-1; 7 bases fit TRBD1. Unmatched junction bases numbered 1, after V lost 0 bases and J lost 1 base. The CDR3 totals 15 residues. Looked up from germline, CDR1 is KGHDR and CDR2 is SFDVKD.

This clonotype was picked up a small number of times. The chain employs TRBV11-3 and TRBJ2-5; 8 nucleotides align to TRBD2. Looked up from germline, CDR1 is SGHNT and CDR2 is YENEEA. This CDR3 comprises 14 residues. Trimming took 5 bases from V and 5 from J; bases not matched to a gene: 7. Here the CDR3 reads CASSPSAGAETQYF. CDR3 DNA sequence: TGTGCCAGCAGCCCGTCAGCGGGAGCCGAGACCCAGTACTTC.

This clonotype was counted a few times. The rearrangement uses TRBV7-9 and TRBJ2-7, with 8 nucleotides matching TRBD1. V trimming: 2 bases; J trimming: 7 bases; junction bases outside the gene matches: 7. The CDR3 is 14 residues long. Germline V CDR1 and CDR2: SEHNR, FQNEAQ (reference sequence). The CDR3 region is CASSLTGGTSEQYF. CDR3 sequence (DNA): TGTGCCAGCAGCTTAACAGGGGGAACAAGTGAGCAGTACTTC.